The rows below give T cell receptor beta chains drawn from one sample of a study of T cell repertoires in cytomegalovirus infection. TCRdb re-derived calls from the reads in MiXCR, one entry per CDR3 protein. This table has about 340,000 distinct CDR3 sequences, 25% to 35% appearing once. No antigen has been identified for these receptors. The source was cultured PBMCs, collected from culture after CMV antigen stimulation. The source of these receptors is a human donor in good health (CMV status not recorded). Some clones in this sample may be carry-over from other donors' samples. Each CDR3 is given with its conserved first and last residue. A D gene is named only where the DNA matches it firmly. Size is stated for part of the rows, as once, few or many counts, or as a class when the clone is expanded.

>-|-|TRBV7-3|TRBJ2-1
CASSLWAQKPQNEQFF
TGTGCCAGCAGCCTCTGGGCTCAGAAACCCCAGAATGAGCAGTTCTTC
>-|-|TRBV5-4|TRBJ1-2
CASSLDGGKGYTF
TGTGCCAGCAGCTTGGATGGGGGGAAAGGCTACACCTTC
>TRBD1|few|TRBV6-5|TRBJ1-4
CASSYSPQGATNEKLFF
TGTGCCAGCAGTTACTCCCCACAGGGGGCAACTAATGAAAAACTGTTTTTT
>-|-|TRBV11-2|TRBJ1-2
CASSPGDRGHYGYTF
TGTGCCAGCAGCCCCGGTGATCGGGGCCACTATGGCTACACCTTC
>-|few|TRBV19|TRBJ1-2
CASRIMGENDYTF
TGTGCCAGTAGGATTATGGGGGAAAACGACTACACCTTC
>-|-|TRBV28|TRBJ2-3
CASSLMLADTQYF
TGTGCCAGCAGTTTAATGCTGGCAGATACGCAGTATTTT
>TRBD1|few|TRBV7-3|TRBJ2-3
CASSLQPHLTGADTQYF
TGTGCCAGCAGCTTACAGCCCCACCTGACAGGGGCAGATACGCAGTATTTT
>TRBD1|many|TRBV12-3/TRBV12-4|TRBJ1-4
CASYNRGREEKLFF
TGTGCCAGCTATAACAGGGGGCGCGAGGAAAAACTGTTTTTT
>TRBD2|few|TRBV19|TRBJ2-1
CASMGTRLNEQFF
TGTGCCAGTATGGGGACTAGACTGAATGAGCAGTTCTTC
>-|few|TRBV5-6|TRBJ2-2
CASSPGTAGELFF
TGTGCCAGCAGCCCGGGGACGGCCGGGGAGCTGTTTTTT
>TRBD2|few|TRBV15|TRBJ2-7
CATRSGLAGGHSYEQYF
TGTGCCACCAGGTCGGGACTAGCGGGAGGGCACTCCTACGAGCAGTACTTC
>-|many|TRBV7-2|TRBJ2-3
CASSRPQSGPRYF
TGTGCCAGCAGCCGCCCTCAGTCGGGGCCGCGATATTTT
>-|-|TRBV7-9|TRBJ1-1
CASSYGSAFF
TGTGCCAGCAGCTACGGGTCCGCTTTCTTT
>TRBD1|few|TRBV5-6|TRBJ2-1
CASSLEARGHYNEQFF
TGTGCCAGCAGCTTGGAAGCCAGGGGGCACTACAATGAGCAGTTCTTC
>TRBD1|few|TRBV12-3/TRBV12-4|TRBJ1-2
CASSLGIGTGVNYGYTF
TGTGCCAGCAGTTTAGGCATCGGGACAGGAGTCAACTATGGCTACACCTTC
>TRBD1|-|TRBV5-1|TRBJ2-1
CASSWGQGRDEQFF
TGCGCCAGCAGCTGGGGACAGGGACGAGATGAGCAGTTCTTC
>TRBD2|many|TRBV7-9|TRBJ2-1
CASSFELAGTSSYNEQFF
TGTGCCAGCAGCTTCGAGTTAGCGGGGACTAGCTCCTACAATGAGCAGTTCTTC
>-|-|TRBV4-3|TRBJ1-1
CASSQEAAYEAFF
TGCGCCAGCAGCCAAGAAGCGGCATATGAAGCTTTCTTT
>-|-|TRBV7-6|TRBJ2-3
CACSLKGFTDTQYF
TGTGCCTGCAGCTTAAAAGGGTTCACAGATACGCAGTATTTT
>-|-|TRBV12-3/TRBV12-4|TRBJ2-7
CASTGGSYEQYF
TGTGCCAGCACCGGGGGCTCCTACGAGCAGTACTTC
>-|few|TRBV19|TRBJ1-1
CASSRKVGTEAFF
TGTGCCAGTAGTAGGAAGGTTGGGACTGAAGCTTTCTTT
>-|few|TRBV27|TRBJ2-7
CASSLSGSADTEQYF
TGTGCCAGCAGTTTATCGGGCTCAGCGGATACCGAGCAGTACTTC
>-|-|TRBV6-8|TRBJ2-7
CASSSGEQYF
TGTGCCAGCAGTTCAGGAGAGCAGTACTTC
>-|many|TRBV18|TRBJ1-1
CASSPGQNTEAFF
TGTGCCAGCAGCCCGGGACAGAACACTGAAGCTTTCTTT
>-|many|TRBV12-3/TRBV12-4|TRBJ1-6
CASSTGRSNSPLHF
TGTGCCAGCAGTACAGGGAGAAGTAATTCACCCCTCCACTTT
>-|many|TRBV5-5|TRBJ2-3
CASSWAGVTDTQYF
TGTGCCAGCAGCTGGGCCGGGGTCACAGATACGCAGTATTTT
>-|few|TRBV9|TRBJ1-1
CASSVGQRATEAFF
TGTGCCAGCAGCGTAGGGCAGAGGGCCACTGAAGCTTTCTTT
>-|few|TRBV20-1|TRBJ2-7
CSARMSGTYEQYF
TGCAGTGCTAGGATGTCAGGGACCTACGAGCAGTACTTC
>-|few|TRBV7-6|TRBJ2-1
CASSTLVEGPGHEQFF
TGTGCCAGCAGCACCCTAGTTGAGGGACCGGGACATGAGCAGTTCTTC
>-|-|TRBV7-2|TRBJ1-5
CASSLLFQPQHF
TGTGCCAGCAGCTTATTGTTTCAGCCCCAGCATTTT
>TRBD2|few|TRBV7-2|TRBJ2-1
CASRGTSGSFYEQFF
TGTGCCAGCAGAGGAACTAGCGGGAGTTTCTATGAGCAGTTCTTC
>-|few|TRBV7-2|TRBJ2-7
CASSLTGGLGYEQYF
TGTGCCAGCAGCTTAACTGGGGGCCTTGGATACGAGCAGTACTTC
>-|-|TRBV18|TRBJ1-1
CASSPRQQPDAEAFF
TGTGCCAGCTCACCAAGGCAGCAACCGGACGCTGAAGCTTTCTTT
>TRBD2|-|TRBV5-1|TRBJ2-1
CASSVLAGAYNEQFF
TGCGCCAGCAGCGTTCTAGCGGGAGCCTACAATGAGCAGTTCTTC
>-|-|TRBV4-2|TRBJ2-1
CASSQDGGSYEQFF
TGTGCCAGCAGCCAAGATGGGGGGAGCTATGAGCAGTTCTTC
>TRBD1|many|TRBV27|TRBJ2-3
CASSRQGGTDTQYF
TGTGCCAGCAGTCGACAGGGCGGCACAGATACGCAGTATTTT
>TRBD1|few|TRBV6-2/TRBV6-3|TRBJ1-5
CASIGPGQGNQPQHF
TGTGCCAGCATTGGACCGGGACAGGGCAATCAGCCCCAGCATTTT
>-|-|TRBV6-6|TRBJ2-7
CASSYGPDAYEQYF
TGTGCCAGCAGTTACGGACCAGACGCCTACGAGCAGTACTTC
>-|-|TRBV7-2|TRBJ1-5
CASSILDQPQHF
TGTGCCAGCAGCATTCTAGATCAGCCCCAGCATTTT
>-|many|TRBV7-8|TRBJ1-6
CASSIAPGRSSYNSPLHF
TGTGCCAGCAGCATAGCCCCGGGACGGAGCTCCTATAATTCACCCCTCCACTTT
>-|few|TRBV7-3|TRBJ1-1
CASSSEGSEAFF
TGTGCCAGCAGCTCAGAGGGTTCCGAAGCTTTCTTT